There are a few counts of the clone carrying this T cell receptor (beta chain). The sample is drawn from a study of response to subunit inactivated influenza vaccine. TCRdb recomputed calls from the RT-PCR reads with MiXCR, one row per CDR3 protein. The sample has hundreds of thousands of distinct CDR3 sequences, roughly 18% seen once. The V and J ends lost 1 base and 3 bases, in that order; junction bases with no gene match: 6. The CDR3 is 15 residues long. CDR1 is SEHNR, CDR2 FQNEAQ, per germline (reference sequence). This chain connects TRBV7-9 to TRBJ2-7; TRBD1 aligns across 7 bases. The sequence was collected from a middle-aged man who received an inactivated influenza vaccine. Sequenced material: PBMCs from blood, taken 4 to 6 days after vaccination. CDR3 bases: TGTGCCAGCAGCTTAGTCCGGACAGGTGGCTACGAGCAGTACTTC. It encodes CASSLVRTGGYEQYF.